Below are 5 T cell receptor beta chains sequenced from a single sample in a study of technical replicates of blood from a handful of donors. Sequencing was performed with immunoSEQ multiplex PCR; in TCRdb, only in-frame clones are kept and a portion is missing. The data contain some 90,000 clones, roughly 95% of them singletons. Sequenced input: T cells isolated from PBMCs. These receptors were collected from a human donor in good health.

This chain connects TRBV9 to TRBJ1-4, with 8 bases identical to TRBD1. The CDR3 runs 16 residues. Germline CDR1 and CDR2: SGDLS and YYNGEE. V shed 0 bases, J shed 8 bases, and the junction held 9 bases outside the gene matches. This chain's CDR3 is CASSVDQGAFGEKLFF. CDR3 nucleotide sequence: TGTGCCAGCAGCGTAGACCAGGGGGCGTTCGGAGAAAAACTGTTTTTT.

V usage is TRBV4-1 and J usage is TRBJ1-3, with a tentative D call TRBD1 (6 bases). The length of the CDR3 is 16 residues. Trimming stripped 2 bases from V and 4 bases from J, with 15 bases between. The V gene's germline CDR1 is MGHRA and CDR2 YSYEKL. CDR3 in amino acids: CASSQTTGSDGNTIYF. CDR3 DNA: TGCGCCAGCAGCCAAACTACAGGGTCGGACGGAAACACCATATATTTT.

The rearrangement uses TRBV5-4 and TRBJ2-2; 10 positions match TRBD1. The V segment lost 4 bases and the J segment 2 bases; nucleotides outside the gene matches: 5. This CDR3 is 16 amino acids long. From germline, CDR1 is SGHNT and CDR2 YYREEE (reference sequence). In DNA, the CDR3 is TGTGCCAGCAGCAAGACAGGGGGCGGAAACACCGGGGAGCTGTTTTTT. Its translation is CASSKTGGGNTGELFF.

V and J are TRBV11-2 and TRBJ1-1; no reliable D call. CDR1 SGHAT and CDR2 FQNNGV come from the germline V gene. V gave up 2 bases and J gave up 5 bases, with 15 bases separating them. The CDR3 has 15 residues. CDR3 region: CASSLSSTVVTEAFF. The CDR3 region has the DNA TGTGCCAGCAGCTTAAGCAGCACAGTGGTGACTGAAGCTTTCTTT.

The chain recombines TRBV2 with TRBJ2-2; 7 bases line up with TRBD1. Germline V lookup: CDR1 SNHLY, CDR2 FYNNEI. V shed 7 bases, J shed 1 base, and the junction held 9 bases outside the gene matches. The CDR3 totals 16 residues. The CDR3 DNA is TGTGCCAGCAAATCGGGACAGAACCAGAACACCGGGGAGCTGTTTTTT. It codes for CASKSGQNQNTGELFF. The full variable domain, in which reference TRBV2 and TRBJ2-2 provide the parts outside the CDR3, is EPEVTQTPSHQVTQMGQEVILRCVPISNHLYFYWYRQILGQKVEFLVSFYNNEISEKSEIFDDQFSVERPDGSNFTLKIRSTKLEDSAMYFCASKSGQNQNTGELFFGEGSRLTVL.